Each of the 3 T cell receptor beta chains below was sequenced from the same sample in a study of blood T cell repertoires in COVID-19. TCRdb keeps only in-frame clones here, not all; method: immunoSEQ multiplex PCR. This table holds 80,000 to 100,000 clones, about 84% found once. The sequenced sample consisted of peripheral blood. The source of these receptors is a man in his 60s with acute or convalescent COVID-19.

The V call is TRBV27, the J call TRBJ2-7; TRBD2 aligns across 7 bases. With 2 bases clipped from V and 3 bases from J, the junction kept 4 bases outside the gene matches. CDR1 is MNHEY, CDR2 SMNVEV, per germline (reference sequence). The CDR3 length is 14 residues. The CDR3, as DNA: TGTGCCAGCAGTTTACTGGGAGGGTTCTACGAGCAGTACTTC. Translating it yields CASSLLGGFYEQYF.

The rearrangement links TRBV19 to TRBJ1-1, with TRBD1 identical over 7 bases. J gave up 4 bases and V 6 bases, and 5 bases lay outside the gene matches. The CDR3 is 13 amino acids. The germline V gene has CDR1 LNHDA and CDR2 SQIVND (reference sequence). CDR3 in DNA: TGTGCCAGTAGGGGACAGCTGATCACTGAAGCTTTCTTT. Translating it yields CASRGQLITEAFF.

This clone showed up just once. V is TRBV7-3 and J is TRBJ2-6; 12 bases map to TRBD1. The germline gives CDR1 SGHTA, CDR2 FQGTGA. This CDR3 is built from 18 residues. Trimming took 1 base from V and 2 from J; bases not matched to a gene: 3. CDR3 sequence reads: CASSLKGQGATGANVLTF. As DNA, the CDR3 is TGTGCCAGCAGCTTAAAGGGACAGGGGGCCACTGGGGCCAACGTCCTGACTTTC.